The clone carrying this TCR beta chain has a count of ten or more. Antigen unknown. This sample was included in a study of T cells in Graves' hyperthyroidism and ophthalmopathy. Study observations and caveats: Model predictions of ophthalmopathy came a median around 6.5 months before onset. Researchers found most expanded thyroid clonotypes above 0.001 in blood as well.

The V gene's germline CDR1 is SQVTM and CDR2 ANQGSEA. Trimming took 4 bases from V and 6 from J, leaving 16 bases between them. The CDR3 runs to 13 residues. Researchers took RNA transcripts and amplified the TCR beta CDR3 regions from them. HTBI primers were the set used in a first-round RT-PCR of the TCR CDR3. MiXCR was run by TCRdb on the multiplex PCR reads, yielding one entry per CDR3 protein. The sample consists of nearly 250,000 distinct CDR3 sequences, less than 20% of them appearing once. What was sequenced was blood. This receptor was taken from a woman aged 18-29 years with Graves' ophthalmopathy. The genes are TRBV29-1 and TRBJ2-7; D may correspond to TRBD1 or TRBD2 (5 bases each). The CDR3 sequence is CSVVVGPFREQYF. In DNA form, the CDR3 reads TGCAGCGTTGTAGTGGGACCGTTCCGCGAGCAGTACTTC.